The sequence of this TCR beta chain was determined in a study of T cells in Graves' hyperthyroidism and ophthalmopathy. Study findings and constraints: A model built on 13 V-J features separated ophthalmopathy from stable hyperthyroidism.

RNA transcripts served as the template for amplifying TCR beta CDR3 regions. HTBI primers were the set used in a first-round RT-PCR of the TCR CDR3. TCRdb independently ran MiXCR on the multiplex PCR reads; one entry per CDR3 protein. Among some 50,000 distinct CDR3 sequences listed, roughly half were seen once. Regarding this clonotype: What it binds is unknown.

The TCR originated in a man between 18 and 35 years old with Graves' hyperthyroidism. The sample taken for sequencing was peripheral blood or thyroid tissue (not recorded which).

The CDR3 protein is CVGQGAQGGYTF. For the CDR3, the DNA is TGCGTCGGACAGGGCGCCCAAGGTGGCTACACCTTC. The chain couples TRBV29-1 to TRBJ1-2; 8 positions match TRBD1. Germline CDR1 reads SQVTM; CDR2 reads ANQGSEA. This CDR3 spans 12 amino acids.